One and the same sample provided the 8 T cell receptor beta chains below, sequenced in a study of graft-versus-host responses after intestinal transplantation. Here immunoSEQ multiplex PCR was the method, and the copy in TCRdb shows in-frame clones only, minus some. The sample includes 23,000 or so clones, just over 90% of them seen just once. Sample: PBMCs, taken 18 days after transplant. Receptors originate from a human patient who received an intestinal transplant, so some T cells may come from the graft donor.

This clone has a single count. The chain is built from TRBV19 and TRBJ1-3; 8 bases fit TRBD1. Per germline, CDR1 LNHDA and CDR2 SQIVND (reference sequence). The trim removed 6 bases at V and 2 bases at J, leaving 6 bases unmatched. CDR3 size: 15 residues. The CDR3 protein is CASSRQGFTGNTIYF. The CDR3 DNA reads TGTGCCAGTAGCCGACAGGGGTTCACTGGAAACACCATATATTTT.

The CDR3 loop is CASRTGPYGYTF. The CDR3 nucleotides are TGCGCCAGCAGGACCGGGCCTTATGGCTACACCTTC. The V and J genes are TRBV10-2 and TRBJ1-2; no definite D call. V lost 6 bases and J lost 5, with 10 bases in between. The CDR3 is 12 amino acids. The germline V gene encodes CDR1 WSHSY and CDR2 SAAADI.

V and J are TRBV27 and TRBJ1-4; tentative D call: TRBD1 (5 bases). The CDR3 sequence is 16 residues long. Germline loops: CDR1 MNHEY, CDR2 SMNVEV (reference sequence). V was trimmed by 0 bases and J by 7 bases, leaving 15 bases between them. The CDR3 DNA follows: TGTGCCAGCAGTTTATCGCCCGGGGCAGGAGGTGAAAAACTGTTTTTT. Residues: CASSLSPGAGGEKLFF.

V and J are TRBV5-6 and TRBJ2-7, with no clear D. In germline, CDR1 is SGHDT, CDR2 YYEEEE. The CDR3 is 12 residues long. The ends were cut back, 1 base at V and 3 bases at J, with 5 bases in the middle. The CDR3 loop reads CASSLLFYEQYF. CDR3 in DNA: TGTGCCAGCAGCTTGCTGTTCTACGAGCAGTACTTC.

V usage is TRBV15 and J usage is TRBJ1-2; tentatively, D is TRBD1 (5 bases). The germline V gene encodes CDR1 LNHNV and CDR2 YYDKDF (reference sequence). Trimming pared 0 bases from V and 5 bases from J, leaving 10 bases between. The CDR3 extends over 14 amino acids. The CDR3 DNA sequence: TGTGCCACCAGCAGAGAGCGGGGCGGGTATGGCTACACCTTC. It is translated as CATSRERGGYGYTF.

The gene calls are TRBV28 and TRBJ2-1, with a possible D match to TRBD2 (5 bases). The germline V gene encodes CDR1 MDHEN and CDR2 SYDVKM. Trimming took 3 bases from V and 0 from J, leaving 24 bases between them. CDR3 length equals 20 residues. The CDR3 DNA reads as TGTGCCAGCAGTTTCCCCGCCGAGGGTAGCGTCGAGAACTCCTACAATGAGCAGTTCTTC. This gives the protein CASSFPAEGSVENSYNEQFF.

The chain uses TRBV11-2 and TRBJ2-1; TRBD2 matches at 11 bases. Germline V gene sequence: CDR1 SGHAT, CDR2 FQNNGV. The CDR3 covers 18 residues. Unmatched junction bases numbered 14, after V lost 2 bases and J lost 8 bases. The DNA for the CDR3 is TGTGCCAGCAGCTTATTCCCTAGCGGGGGGTTCTCCCGGGATGAGCAGTTCTTC. Amino acids: CASSLFPSGGFSRDEQFF. The full variable domain, completed using reference TRBV11-2 and TRBJ2-1, is EAGVAQSPRYKIIEKRQSVAFWCNPISGHATLYWYQQILGQGPKLLIQFQNNGVVDDSQLPKDRFSAERLKGVDSTLKIQPAKLEDSAVYLCASSLFPSGGFSRDEQFFGPGTRLTVL.

The chain combines TRBV2 with TRBJ1-5, with no clear D. CDR1 SNHLY and CDR2 FYNNEI come from the germline V gene. This CDR3 has 14 amino acids. The V and J ends lost 6 bases and 0 bases respectively, with 9 bases between them. The CDR3: CASRDAYSNQPQHF. CDR3 DNA: TGTGCCAGCAGGGACGCCTATAGCAATCAGCCCCAGCATTTT.